Following are 22 T cell receptor beta chains from one sample sequenced in a study of graft-versus-host responses after intestinal transplantation. Their target antigens are unknown. The repertoire was sequenced with immunoSEQ multiplex PCR; TCRdb's copy has only in-frame clones and lacks some. The repertoire includes approximately 82,000 clones, over 85% of them detected once, and 0.95% to 1.3% sits in the top ten. Material: unstimulated CD8+ T cells sorted from spleen or lymph node cells, obtained before transplant. The origin of the receptors is a human donor who was the organ donor for an intestinal transplant.

V usage is TRBV2 and J usage is TRBJ2-5; 7 bases match TRBD2. Germline CDR1 reads SNHLY; CDR2 reads FYNNEI. CDR3 length: 14 amino acids. Germline trimming cut 7 bases from V and 0 bases from J; bases unmatched to any gene: 5. The CDR3 loop reads CASTYSGNQETQYF. CDR3 sequence (DNA): TGTGCCAGCACTTACAGCGGGAACCAAGAGACCCAGTACTTC.

The rearrangement links TRBV29-1 to TRBJ2-5; the D gene is possibly TRBD2 (5 bases). The assigned J gene may be wrong: the sequence end matches TRBJ2-7 better. The CDR3 is 12 residues long. The V gene's germline CDR1 is SQVTM and CDR2 ANQGSEA. CDR3 in DNA: TGCAGCGCCCAGGACTTCTCCTACGAGCAGTACTTC. Translation gives CSAQDFSYEQYF.

The CDR3 sequence: CASSYVGQSDNEQFF. CDR3 DNA sequence: TGTGCCAGCAGTTACGTGGGACAGTCGGACAATGAGCAGTTCTTC. The chain recombines TRBV6-5 with TRBJ2-1; TRBD1 matches 7 bases. Per the germline V gene, CDR1 is MNHEY and CDR2 is SVGAGI. Losses at the gene ends were 2 bases for V and 5 bases for J; bases not matched to a gene: 6. This CDR3 spans 15 amino acids.

The chain employs TRBV5-1 and TRBJ2-3; D perhaps matches TRBD2 (5 bases). CDR1 and CDR2 (germline): SGHRS, YFSETQ. The germline V and J ends were trimmed by 4 bases and 2 bases, with 8 bases remaining between them. The CDR3 is 13 amino acids. The CDR3 nucleotides are TGCGCCAGCAGCGCAGACTACACAGATACGCAGTATTTT. Translating it yields CASSADYTDTQYF.

The chain uses TRBV14 and TRBJ2-7; 10 bases agree with TRBD1. The CDR3 has 17 residues. V lost 5 bases to trimming and J lost 5 bases; unmatched junction nucleotides: 15. The germline V gene encodes CDR1 SGHDN and CDR2 FVKESK. CDR3 in DNA: TGTGCCAGCAGCGGGCGGGGTTTGCGGGACAGGGGACACGAGCAGTACTTC. It is translated as CASSGRGLRDRGHEQYF.

Details on this clone: The sample holds other DNA sequences that translate to the same CDR3. The CDR3 bases are TGTGCCAGCAGCTTAGGCAGGGGTAACTATGGCTACACCTTC. It yields the protein CASSLGRGNYGYTF. The chain links TRBV13 to TRBJ1-2; TRBD1 is a possible D gene (6 bases). The CDR3 is made up of 14 amino acids. The germline V gene has CDR1 PRHDT and CDR2 FYEKMQ (reference sequence). Trimming shortened V by 0 bases and J by 1 base, and 6 bases separated the two germline ends.

The V gene is TRBV6-6, the J gene TRBJ2-2, with TRBD1 matching over 12 bases. This CDR3 is 15 amino acids long. Germline trimming cut 4 bases from V and 4 bases from J; bases unmatched to any gene: 1. Germline V gives CDR1 MNHNY, CDR2 SVGAGI (reference sequence). The DNA for the CDR3 is TGTGCCAGCAGTTGGGACAGGGGGCCCACCGGGGAGCTGTTTTTT. It specifies CASSWDRGPTGELFF.

This clone was detected only once. This chain connects TRBV4-1 to TRBJ2-1, with 9 positions matching TRBD2. CDR1 is MGHRA and CDR2 is YSYEKL in the germline V gene. V gave up 0 bases and J gave up 1 base; unmatched junction bases: 19. The CDR3 runs to 22 residues. The DNA for the CDR3 is TGCGCCAGCAGCCAAGACCCCTACCCGGGACTAGCCCTACGAAGGTCCTACAATGAGCAGTTCTTC. Amino acid sequence: CASSQDPYPGLALRRSYNEQFF.

The chain has TRBV6-1 and TRBJ2-5; 8 nucleotides match TRBD1. J gave up 4 bases and V 2 bases, and 9 bases lay outside the gene matches. Germline-derived CDR1 and CDR2 are MNHNS and SASEGT. The CDR3 is made up of 16 amino acids. The CDR3 protein is CASSESDRVFGETQYF. In DNA form, the CDR3 reads TGTGCCAGCAGTGAATCGGACAGGGTATTTGGAGAGACCCAGTACTTC.

V and J are TRBV23-1 and TRBJ2-7, with TRBD2 identical over 13 bases. TRBV23-1 is an ORF; its function is uncertain. The CDR3 has 13 amino acids. Trimming removed 9 bases from V and 9 bases from J; junction bases left unmatched: 8. In DNA, the CDR3 is TGCGCCAGTCGACTAGCGGGGGGAGTTCGGCAGTACTTC. Translating gives CASRLAGGVRQYF.

The chain couples TRBV18 to TRBJ2-5; 7 nucleotides agree with TRBD1. The V and J ends lost 3 bases and 5 bases, in that order; junction bases with no gene match: 6. This CDR3 is 14 amino acids long. Germline V gene lookup returns CDR1 KGHSH and CDR2 LQKENI. CDR3 residues: CASSPDRLGETQYF. The CDR3, as DNA: TGTGCCAGCTCACCGGACAGGCTAGGGGAGACCCAGTACTTC.

The V and J genes are TRBV9 and TRBJ1-5; D gene ambiguous. Per the germline V gene, CDR1 is SGDLS and CDR2 is YYNGEE. V was cut by 4 bases and J by 3 bases, with 14 bases left in between. The CDR3 extends over 15 amino acids. DNA of the CDR3: TGTGCCAGCAGCCCAGGACGGAGGCCCAATCAGCCCCAGCATTTT. It codes for CASSPGRRPNQPQHF.

The table lists this clone with a count of one. This chain links TRBV11-2 with TRBJ1-4, with D possibly matching TRBD1 (6 bases). CDR1 SGHAT and CDR2 FQNNGV come from the germline V gene. The CDR3 totals 15 residues. V lost 4 bases to trimming and J lost 8 bases, with 17 bases between them. In nucleotides, the CDR3 is TGTGCCAGCAGCTCTACAGGGTCCGTCTTCGAAAAACTGTTTTTT. It yields the protein CASSSTGSVFEKLFF. Together with reference TRBV11-2 and TRBJ1-4, the CDR3 gives the full variable domain: EAGVAQSPRYKIIEKRQSVAFWCNPISGHATLYWYQQILGQGPKLLIQFQNNGVVDDSQLPKDRFSAERLKGVDSTLKIQPAKLEDSAVYLCASSSTGSVFEKLFFGSGTQLSVL.

The CDR3 is CASSPRLDTQYF. CDR3 sequence (DNA): TGCGCCAGCAGCCCCCGTCTAGATACGCAGTATTTT. The V call is TRBV4-1, the J call TRBJ2-3, with D uncertain. V lost 4 bases, J lost 5 bases, and 7 bases lay in between. This CDR3 is built from 12 residues. Germline CDR1 reads MGHRA; CDR2 reads YSYEKL.

The chain links TRBV2 to TRBJ2-7; D may be TRBD1 (6 bases). Germline CDR1 is SNHLY and CDR2 is FYNNEI. V was trimmed by 4 bases and J by 2 bases, leaving 12 bases between them. The CDR3 covers 14 residues. CDR3 DNA: TGTGCCAGCAGTGGTCCAGGGGATCCCTACGAGCAGTACTTC. Protein sequence: CASSGPGDPYEQYF.

The chain is built from TRBV7-9 and TRBJ1-4, with D uncertain. Per germline, CDR1 SEHNR and CDR2 FQNEAQ (reference sequence). V lost 4 bases to trimming and J lost 6 bases, with 12 bases between them. This CDR3 has 14 amino acids. The CDR3 nucleotides read TGTGCCAGCAGCTCACTCCGGCGGGATGAAAAACTGTTTTTT. Translated: CASSSLRRDEKLFF.

V gene TRBV5-1 combines with J gene TRBJ1-2; the match to TRBD1 covers 9 bases. The CDR3 extends over 15 amino acids. Germline V gene lookup returns CDR1 SGHRS and CDR2 YFSETQ. V shed 3 bases, J shed 3 bases, and the junction held 6 bases outside the gene matches. CDR3 residues: CASSWRGQGDYGYTF. CDR3 nucleotide sequence: TGCGCCAGCAGCTGGAGGGGACAGGGCGACTATGGCTACACCTTC. The full variable domain, rest sourced from reference TRBV5-1 and TRBJ1-2, is KAGVTQTPRYLIKTRGQQVTLSCSPISGHRSVSWYQQTPGQGLQFLFEYFSETQRNKGNFPGRFSGRQFSNSRSEMNVSTLELGDSALYLCASSWRGQGDYGYTFGSGTRLTVV.

V and J are TRBV27 and TRBJ1-5, with TRBD1 matching 7 bases. CDR1 is MNHEY, CDR2 SMNVEV, per germline (reference sequence). Trimming at V came to 4 bases and at J to 5 bases, leaving 5 bases not matched to a gene. The CDR3 is 14 amino acids. This chain's CDR3 is CASSSDRSYQPQHF. The CDR3 region has the DNA TGTGCCAGCAGTTCGGACAGGAGTTATCAGCCCCAGCATTTT.

The J gene is TRBJ2-3, the V gene TRBV9, with D perhaps TRBD2 (5 bases). CDR1 is SGDLS and CDR2 is YYNGEE in the germline V gene. The CDR3 is 14 residues long. Trimming cost V 1 base and J 1 base, with 7 bases left between them. Here the CDR3 DNA reads TGTGCCAGCAGCGTACTAGCCCGCACAGATACGCAGTATTTT. Its translation is CASSVLARTDTQYF.

The rearrangement uses TRBV5-6 and TRBJ2-1; the match to TRBD2 covers 7 bases. CDR1 and CDR2 (germline): SGHDT, YYEEEE. The CDR3 totals 16 residues. V gave up 4 bases and J gave up 2 bases; unmatched junction bases: 9. CDR3 residues: CASSHGGRGTYNEQFF. Here the CDR3 DNA reads TGTGCCAGCAGCCACGGGGGGAGGGGAACCTACAATGAGCAGTTCTTC.

V and J are TRBV30 and TRBJ1-2; D is unclear. Per germline, CDR1 GTSNPN and CDR2 SVGIG (reference sequence). The CDR3 is made up of 10 amino acids. The V and J ends lost 3 bases and 3 bases respectively, with 2 bases between them. CDR3 DNA sequence: TGTGCCTGGAGCGACTATGGCTACACCTTC. Protein product: CAWSDYGYTF.

V and J are TRBV28 and TRBJ1-1; 9 nucleotides line up with TRBD1. This CDR3 has 16 amino acids. Trimming removed 5 bases from V and 0 bases from J; junction bases left unmatched: 7. Germline-derived CDR1 and CDR2 are MDHEN and SYDVKM. CDR3 nucleotides: TGTGCCAGCAGTGAACAGGGGGCGTGGATGAACACTGAAGCTTTCTTT. It is translated as CASSEQGAWMNTEAFF. The variable domain in full, completed from reference TRBV28 and TRBJ1-1, reads DVKVTQSSRYLVKRTGEKVFLECVQDMDHENMFWYRQDPGLGLRLIYFSYDVKMKEKGDIPEGYSVSREKKERFSLILESASTNQTSMYLCASSEQGAWMNTEAFFGQGTRLTVV.